One T cell receptor (beta chain) is described in this entry. One end of the junction varies from germline; a read error may be responsible. This entry comes from a study of molecular identifiers for immune sequencing clone quantification. One entry per CDR3 protein results from TCRdb running MiXCR on the PCR reads. The profile shows about 97,000 distinct CDR3 sequences, around 37% of them singletons. This CDR3 spans 12 amino acids. Germline CDR1 PRHDT, CDR2 FYEKMQ (reference sequence). Sorted cells numbering about 20,000 to 1,000,000, with 10%, 30% or 50% RNA, yielded the naive CD8 libraries. The chain couples TRBV13 to TRBJ1-1, with a weak D call TRBD1 (6 bases). This receptor was taken from a human donor in good health. Some libraries in this study had Jurkat cell RNA spiked in. What was sequenced was naive CD8+ T cells from blood, with Jurkat cell RNA spiked in. Subset denoted: FACS-sorted CD8+CD4-CCR7+CD45RA+ naive T cells. The CDR3 is CASGLGGREAFF. The DNA of the CDR3 is TGTGCCAGCGGCTTAGGGGGAAGGGAAGCTTTCTTT.